This T cell receptor (beta chain) was captured in a study of yellow fever vaccine responses in identical twins. Regarding the study as a whole: Vaccine T cell responses of twins reportedly seemed partly convergent and partly personalized.

This clonotype was found once. Antigen: not known. TCRdb passed the RT-PCR reads through MiXCR, listing each CDR3 protein once. The sample has under 20,000 distinct CDR3 sequences; approximately 60% are singletons. This CDR3 region has 12 residues. With 6 bases removed from V and 1 base from J, the gap between germline ends came to 4 bases. Germline V CDR1 and CDR2: SNHLY, FYNNEI. This chain joins TRBV2 and TRBJ1-5; D gene uncertain. The input for sequencing was T cells from blood (PBMCs), unsorted or a sorted subset (not recorded which), taken before or after yellow fever vaccination (not recorded which). The TCR sequence derives from a woman between 18 and 29 years old who received the yellow fever vaccine. The CDR3 bases are TGTGCCAGCAGACAGAGCAATCAGCCCCAGCATTTT. Its translation: CASRQSNQPQHF.